The source of this T cell receptor beta chain is a study of shared clonotypes between healthy human individuals. General observations from the study: Naive CD4 clonotypes were shared across a few donors at roughly 5.5%. Shared clonotypes across all four donors exceeded non-shared ones in generation probability.

The assay ran at deep level. Original methodology: ImmunoSEQ supplied junction-only sequences lacking quality scores, so filtering was different. Clones were sequenced by immunoSEQ multiplex PCR, and TCRdb holds only the in-frame ones, with some missing. V, J and clone size are taken as reported in that table, and D and trimming were inferred from the DNA itself. The profile shows about 640,000 clones, 72% of them singletons. With regard to this clone: What it binds is unknown.

This sequence was found in a woman aged 30 to 39 in good health. The specimen sequenced was memory CD4+ T cells sorted from blood. The subset is: CD45RA-negative fraction.

CDR3: CASSPPRYRGYNEQFF. For the CDR3, the DNA is TGTGCCAGCAGTCCCCCCCGCTACAGGGGCTACAATGAGCAGTTCTTC. The chain links TRBV28 to TRBJ2-1, with 7 bases matching TRBD1. Germline CDR1 is MDHEN and CDR2 is SYDVKM. The V and J ends lost 5 bases and 3 bases, in that order; junction bases with no gene match: 10. This CDR3 has 16 amino acids.